Following are 25 T cell receptor beta chains from one sample sequenced in a study of blood T cell repertoires in COVID-19. Using immunoSEQ multiplex PCR, the repertoire was profiled, and TCRdb retains in-frame clones only, with some absent. In the table there are about 150,000 clones, 80% to 90% of which are singletons. Sequencing was performed on peripheral blood. Receptors were obtained from a woman in her seventies with acute or convalescent COVID-19.

The chain combines TRBV24-1 with TRBJ2-1; 11 nucleotides line up with TRBD2. V shed 1 base, J shed 3 bases, and the junction held 7 bases outside the gene matches. The CDR3 has 18 residues. The germline V gene encodes CDR1 KGHDR and CDR2 SFDVKD. The CDR3 DNA is TGTGCCACCAGTGATTTTAGGCTAGCGGGGGGAAACTACAATGAGCAGTTCTTC. This codes for CATSDFRLAGGNYNEQFF.

The chain is built from TRBV12-3 or TRBV12-4 and TRBJ1-2, with D possibly matching TRBD1 (5 bases). Trimming cost V 6 bases and J 7 bases, with 15 bases left between them. The CDR3 loop spans 13 amino acids. CDR3 residues: CASRLQGLAGYTF. DNA of the CDR3: TGTGCCAGCAGGCTCCAGGGTCTGGCTGGCTACACCTTC.

The gene calls are TRBV5-1 and TRBJ2-2; TRBD2 matches 10 bases. Trimming took 7 bases from V and 5 from J; bases not matched to a gene: 8. This CDR3 is built from 15 residues. CDR1 is SGHRS, CDR2 YFSETQ, per germline. DNA of the CDR3: TGCGCCAGCCGGGGGTCTAGCGGGGGTACCGGGGAGCTGTTTTTT. It yields the protein CASRGSSGGTGELFF.

Comments on this clone: The junction shows a germline mismatch at one end, possibly a read error. The J gene is TRBJ2-2, the V gene TRBV5-5, with 10 bases aligning to TRBD2. The CDR3 consists of 17 residues. CDR1 and CDR2 (germline): SGHKS, YYEKEE (reference sequence). CDR3 sequence: CASSLARGLANAGELFF. Written as DNA, the CDR3 is TGTGCCAGCAGCTTGGCTAGGGGACTAGCGAACGCCGGGGAGCTGTTTTTT.

The chain uses TRBV14 and TRBJ1-2; a possible D gene is TRBD1 (5 bases). This CDR3 has 12 residues. Trimming removed 4 bases at V and 7 bases at J, with 10 bases between. Germline CDR1 reads SGHDN; CDR2 reads FVKESK. The CDR3 protein is CASSPGTSGYTF. In DNA form, the CDR3 reads TGTGCCAGCAGCCCCGGGACTAGTGGCTACACCTTC.

This clone was recorded a few times. The genes are TRBV5-4 and TRBJ1-2, with TRBD1 identical over 7 bases. The junction had 4 bases not matched to a gene; V was cut back by 7 bases and J by 1 base. This CDR3 comprises 13 residues. Germline lookup yields CDR1 SGHNT and CDR2 YYREEE (reference sequence). The CDR3 sequence is CASRTGYNYGYTF. The CDR3, as DNA: TGTGCCAGCCGGACAGGTTATAACTATGGCTACACCTTC.

The chain couples TRBV11-1 to TRBJ1-1; 7 positions agree with TRBD1. V was clipped by 5 bases and J by 1 base; unmatched bases: 7. The CDR3 sequence is 15 residues long. Germline assignment: CDR1 SGHAT and CDR2 FQDESV (reference sequence). The CDR3 DNA reads as TGTGCCAGCAGCGCTCCGACAGGGACGAACACTGAAGCTTTCTTT. Translation gives CASSAPTGTNTEAFF.

The J gene is TRBJ1-5, the V gene TRBV5-1; D perhaps matches TRBD1 (5 bases). The V end was cut by 0 bases, the J end by 1 base, with 8 bases between. The CDR3 totals 15 residues. The germline gives CDR1 SGHRS, CDR2 YFSETQ. CDR3 region: CASSLEGISNQPQHF. CDR3 bases: TGCGCCAGCAGCTTGGAGGGGATAAGCAATCAGCCCCAGCATTTT.

Of note for this clone: Distinct nucleotide sequences in the sample also encode this CDR3. The chain joins TRBV5-1 to TRBJ2-2, with 7 positions matching TRBD2. V shed 0 bases, J shed 5 bases, and the junction held 7 bases outside the gene matches. The CDR3 is made up of 16 amino acids. Germline V gives CDR1 SGHRS, CDR2 YFSETQ. The CDR3: CASSLVAGEGTGELFF. The CDR3 bases are TGCGCCAGCAGCTTGGTCGCGGGGGAAGGGACCGGGGAGCTGTTTTTT. Together with reference TRBV5-1 and TRBJ2-2, the CDR3 gives the full variable domain: KAGVTQTPRYLIKTRGQQVTLSCSPISGHRSVSWYQQTPGQGLQFLFEYFSETQRNKGNFPGRFSGRQFSNSRSEMNVSTLELGDSALYLCASSLVAGEGTGELFFGEGSRLTVL.

The rearrangement uses TRBV5-6 and TRBJ1-2; 8 positions agree with TRBD1. This CDR3 spans 14 amino acids. Per germline, CDR1 SGHDT and CDR2 YYEEEE. V lost 3 bases and J lost 9; bases outside the gene matches: 10. The CDR3 DNA sequence: TGTGCCAGCAGCTGGGGGTGGACAGGGAAGAGCTACACCTTC. It specifies CASSWGWTGKSYTF.

This chain joins TRBV19 and TRBJ1-1; maybe TRBD1 (6 bases). The V gene lost 7 bases and the J gene lost 4 bases, with 16 bases spanning the gap. This CDR3 is 14 amino acids long. Germline V gene sequence: CDR1 LNHDA, CDR2 SQIVND (reference sequence). CDR3 loop: CASIQRAGVTEAFF. Here the CDR3 DNA reads TGTGCCAGTATCCAAAGGGCAGGGGTCACTGAAGCTTTCTTT.

The V and J genes are TRBV7-2 and TRBJ1-1; the D gene is possibly TRBD1 (5 bases). V was clipped by 3 bases and J by 6 bases, with 11 bases between them. CDR3 length: 13 residues. Germline V gene sequence: CDR1 SGHTA, CDR2 FQGNSA. CDR3 DNA: TGTGCCAGCAGCTTGTACGACAGTGCTGAAGCTTTCTTT. It specifies CASSLYDSAEAFF. Drawing the rest from reference TRBV7-2 and TRBJ1-1, the complete variable domain is GAGVSQSPSNKVTEKGKDVELRCDPISGHTALYWYRQSLGQGLEFLIYFQGNSAPDKSGLPSDRFSAERTGGSVSTLTIQRTQQEDSAVYLCASSLYDSAEAFFGQGTRLTVV.

Here the CDR3 DNA reads TGTGCCAGCAGCCCGCGGGGACAGGGGAGGGATGGCTACACCTTC. Protein: CASSPRGQGRDGYTF. The rearrangement uses TRBV9 and TRBJ1-2, with TRBD1 matching over 10 bases. The CDR3 runs to 15 residues. Germline V lookup: CDR1 SGDLS, CDR2 YYNGEE. Trimming removed 4 bases from V and 6 bases from J; junction bases left unmatched: 9.

V gene TRBV6-5 combines with J gene TRBJ1-4; D call uncertain. Looked up from germline, CDR1 is MNHEY and CDR2 is SVGAGI. Trimming pared 6 bases from V and 0 bases from J, leaving 5 bases between. CDR3 length: 13 residues. CDR3 loop: CASRGTTNEKLFF. The CDR3 nucleotides read TGTGCCAGCAGGGGCACAACTAATGAAAAACTGTTTTTT.

The rearrangement joins TRBV20-1 to TRBJ1-2, with 8 bases lining up with TRBD1. CDR3 length: 11 residues. V shed 7 bases and J 6 bases; nucleotides not matched to a gene: 4. Germline lookup yields CDR1 DFQATT and CDR2 SNEGSKA (reference sequence). The CDR3 protein is CSGTGINGYTF. CDR3 bases: TGCAGTGGGACAGGGATCAATGGCTACACCTTC.

This clone was counted only a few times. The chain recombines TRBV5-1 with TRBJ2-2, with D unresolved. Germline V gene lookup returns CDR1 SGHRS and CDR2 YFSETQ. CDR3 length: 16 residues. Deletions cut 0 bases from V and 7 bases from J, with 16 bases between. The DNA for the CDR3 is TGCGCCAGCAGCTTGGTGGTGGCAGGCTCTGGCGGGGAGCTGTTTTTT. Its translation: CASSLVVAGSGGELFF.

V is TRBV25-1 and J is TRBJ1-2; D possibly corresponds to TRBD1 (6 bases). Germline V lookup: CDR1 MGHDK, CDR2 SYGVNS. CDR3 length: 14 amino acids. Trimming cost V 3 bases and J 3 bases, with 11 bases left between them. The CDR3 here is CASSDTGTHYGYTF. The CDR3 bases are TGTGCCAGCAGTGATACCGGGACACACTATGGCTACACCTTC.

This clone has only one observation. This chain joins TRBV13 and TRBJ2-1; 11 bases match TRBD2. The CDR3 loop spans 18 amino acids. The germline V gene has CDR1 PRHDT and CDR2 FYEKMQ (reference sequence). The V segment lost 4 bases and the J segment 0 bases; nucleotides outside the gene matches: 8. The chain's CDR3 is CASSSWTSGRSSYNEQFF. The CDR3 nucleotides are TGTGCCAGCAGCTCTTGGACTAGCGGGCGTAGCTCCTACAATGAGCAGTTCTTC. Full variable domain (missing parts from reference TRBV13 and TRBJ2-1): AAGVIQSPRHLIKEKRETATLKCYPIPRHDTVYWYQQGPGQDPQFLISFYEKMQSDKGSIPDRFSAQQFSDYHSELNMSSLELGDSALYFCASSSWTSGRSSYNEQFFGPGTRLTVL.

The chain joins TRBV5-1 to TRBJ2-5; tentatively, D is TRBD1 (6 bases). CDR3 length: 13 residues. Germline V gives CDR1 SGHRS, CDR2 YFSETQ. The germline V and J ends were trimmed by 2 bases and 5 bases, with 10 bases remaining between them. The CDR3 protein is CASSFGGRETQYF. Here the CDR3 DNA reads TGCGCCAGCAGCTTTGGGGGCAGGGAGACCCAGTACTTC.

The chain has TRBV15 and TRBJ2-3; the D gene is possibly TRBD1 (6 bases). The germline gives CDR1 LNHNV, CDR2 YYDKDF (reference sequence). This CDR3 contains 18 residues. The V end was cut by 0 bases, the J end by 0 bases, with 16 bases between. This CDR3 reads CATSRDFQGLTSTDTQYF. The DNA for the CDR3 is TGTGCCACCAGCAGAGATTTTCAGGGGCTTACTAGCACAGATACGCAGTATTTT.

CDR3 sequence (DNA): TGTGCCAGCAGCCAAGCCCTCCCTAGCGGCTACAATGAGCAGTTCTTC. Translation gives CASSQALPSGYNEQFF. The genes are TRBV3-1 (or the pseudogene TRBV3-2) and TRBJ2-1; 7 bases fit TRBD2. Looked up from germline, CDR1 is LGHDT and CDR2 is YNNKEL (reference sequence). V lost 1 base to trimming and J lost 3 bases; unmatched junction nucleotides: 6. The length of the CDR3 is 16 residues.

The chain combines TRBV19 with TRBJ2-5; TRBD2 matches 7 bases. There are 15 residues in the CDR3. Unmatched junction bases numbered 7, after V lost 1 base and J lost 5 bases. Germline CDR1 and CDR2: LNHDA and SQIVND (reference sequence). DNA for the CDR3: TGTGCCAGTAGTATAGTAGGGAGGGGCGGTGAGACCCAGTACTTC. This translates into CASSIVGRGGETQYF. The full variable domain, its missing parts supplied by reference TRBV19 and TRBJ2-5, is DGGITQSPKYLFRKEGQNVTLSCEQNLNHDAMYWYRQDPGQGLRLIYYSQIVNDFQKGDIAEGYSVSREKKESFPLTVTSAQKNPTAFYLCASSIVGRGGETQYFGPGTRLLVL.

The chain employs TRBV29-1 and TRBJ1-1; 8 bases agree with TRBD1. The CDR3 is made up of 14 amino acids. Germline assignment: CDR1 SQVTM and CDR2 ANQGSEA. The V gene end was trimmed by 7 bases and the J gene end by 3 bases; junction bases not matched to a gene: 10. CDR3 amino acids: CSANTDRGYTEAFF. CDR3 sequence (DNA): TGCAGCGCGAATACAGACAGGGGATACACTGAAGCTTTCTTT.

There are a few counts of this clone. V usage is TRBV19 and J usage is TRBJ1-2; TRBD1 agrees at 8 bases. The CDR3 extends over 16 amino acids. The J segment lost 5 bases and the V segment lost 5 bases, leaving 13 bases of the junction unmatched. CDR1 is LNHDA and CDR2 is SQIVND in the germline V gene (reference sequence). In nucleotides, the CDR3 is TGTGCCAGTAGTCCACCTGGACAGGGCGAGAGTTATGGCTACACCTTC. This encodes CASSPPGQGESYGYTF.

V is TRBV18 and J is TRBJ2-5, with D perhaps matching TRBD1 (5 bases). From germline, CDR1 is KGHSH and CDR2 LQKENI. CDR3 length: 14 residues. V gave up 3 bases and J gave up 5 bases, with 13 bases separating them. The CDR3 coding sequence is TGTGCCAGCTCACCGGGCAGGGCCCCTGAGACCCAGTACTTC. It encodes CASSPGRAPETQYF. The whole variable domain, remainder taken from reference TRBV18 and TRBJ2-5, is NAGVMQNPRHLVRRRGQEARLRCSPMKGHSHVYWYRQLPEEGLKFMVYLQKENIIDESGMPKERFSAEFPKEGPSILRIQQVVRGDSAAYFCASSPGRAPETQYFGPGTRLLVL.